The 6 T cell receptor beta chains in this list originate from one sample, sequenced in a study of blood T cells in healthy people across ages. A sample-barcoded 5' primer and a J-beta primer mix were used in a second PCR of roughly 6 to 12 cycles. MiXCR, applied by TCRdb to the 5' RACE reads, yields one record per CDR3 protein. Of under 1,000,000 distinct CDR3 sequences listed, approximately 35% are singletons. Sequenced sample: blood. These receptors were collected from a man between 18 and 29 years old in good health.

The rearrangement uses TRBV2 and TRBJ1-4, with D unresolved. Per germline, CDR1 SNHLY and CDR2 FYNNEI. V gave up 11 bases and J gave up 7 bases, with 8 bases separating them. The CDR3 totals 10 residues. The CDR3 loop is CAGMSEKLFF. The CDR3 DNA follows: TGTGCCGGCATGAGTGAAAAACTGTTTTTT. Combining the CDR3 with reference TRBV2 and TRBJ1-4 gives the whole variable domain EPEVTQTPSHQVTQMGQEVILRCVPISNHLYFYWYRQILGQKVEFLVSFYNNEISEKSEIFDDQFSVERPDGSNFTLKIRSTKLEDSAMYFCAGMSEKLFFGSGTQLSVL.

This clonotype has only a few counts. The V and J genes are TRBV20-1 and TRBJ2-3; weak D call: TRBD1 (5 bases). The V and J ends lost 0 bases and 4 bases respectively, with 14 bases between them. CDR3 length: 15 amino acids. Looked up from germline, CDR1 is DFQATT and CDR2 is SNEGSKA (reference sequence). The CDR3 loop reads CSARDGSRVADTQYF. The DNA of the CDR3 is TGCAGTGCTAGAGATGGTAGCAGGGTGGCAGATACGCAGTATTTT.

The chain has TRBV5-1 and TRBJ1-1; D may be TRBD1 (6 bases). The ends were cut back, 4 bases at V and 3 bases at J, with 13 bases in the middle. Germline CDR1 SGHRS, CDR2 YFSETQ. This CDR3 region has 14 residues. CDR3 loop: CASSTNGGDTEAFF. CDR3 DNA sequence: TGCGCCAGCAGCACCAACGGGGGCGACACTGAAGCTTTCTTT.

This clonotype has a handful of counts. V is TRBV12-3 or TRBV12-4 and J is TRBJ2-2; 7 nucleotides match TRBD1. V lost 6 bases to trimming and J lost 2 bases; unmatched junction nucleotides: 6. This CDR3 has 15 residues. The CDR3 coding sequence is TGTGCCAGCAGCCCGGGACAGACAAACACCGGGGAGCTGTTTTTT. As protein: CASSPGQTNTGELFF.

The chain couples TRBV12-3 or TRBV12-4 to TRBJ2-1; 9 bases are a match to TRBD2. This CDR3 contains 15 residues. Germline trimming cut 5 bases from V and 9 bases from J; bases unmatched to any gene: 11. CDR3 DNA: TGTGCCAGCAGTACCCCATTGCGGGGGGGGAGTGAGCAGTTCTTC. Its translation is CASSTPLRGGSEQFF.

The chain uses TRBV29-1 and TRBJ1-2, with 8 bases that match TRBD1. The length of the CDR3 is 14 residues. The V and J ends lost 5 bases and 4 bases, in that order; junction bases with no gene match: 9. The germline gives CDR1 SQVTM, CDR2 ANQGSEA. Here the CDR3 DNA reads TGCAGCGTTACTGGGACAGGACTGGGCTATGGCTACACCTTC. Its translation: CSVTGTGLGYGYTF.